This T cell receptor beta chain originates from a study of blood T cells in healthy people across ages. General study results and limits: Both higher diversity and more naive CD4+ cells marked long-lived donors when set against aged donors.

This clonotype was counted only a few times. What it binds is unknown. CDR3 length: 15 amino acids. Combining a sample-barcoded 5' primer with a J-beta primer mix, a second PCR ran for roughly 7 to 12 cycles. TCRdb itself ran the 5' RACE reads through MiXCR, one entry per CDR3 protein. Among over 1.5 million distinct CDR3 sequences listed, approximately 50% were seen once. V is TRBV21-1 and J is TRBJ1-2. TRBV21-1 represents a pseudogene. Sequencing used blood. The receptor was derived from a woman in her forties in good health. This chain's CDR3 is CASSYHRKGSYGYTF. The CDR3 bases are TGTGCCAGCAGCTATCATAGGAAGGGCAGCTATGGCTACACCTTC.